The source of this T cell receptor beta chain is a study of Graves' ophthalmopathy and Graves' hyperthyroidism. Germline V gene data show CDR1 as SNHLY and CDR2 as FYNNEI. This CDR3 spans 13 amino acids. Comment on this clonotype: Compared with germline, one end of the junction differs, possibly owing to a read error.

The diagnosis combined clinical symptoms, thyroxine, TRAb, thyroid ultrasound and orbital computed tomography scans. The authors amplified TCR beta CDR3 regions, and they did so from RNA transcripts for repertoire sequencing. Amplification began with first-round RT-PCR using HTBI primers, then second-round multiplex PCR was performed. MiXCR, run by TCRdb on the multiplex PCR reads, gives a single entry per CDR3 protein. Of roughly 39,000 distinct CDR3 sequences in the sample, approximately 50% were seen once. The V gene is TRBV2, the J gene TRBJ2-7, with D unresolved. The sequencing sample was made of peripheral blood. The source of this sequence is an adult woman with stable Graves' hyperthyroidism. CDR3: CASRSLESYEQHF. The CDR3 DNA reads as TGTGCCAGCAGGAGCCTAGAGAGCTACGAGCAGCACTTC.